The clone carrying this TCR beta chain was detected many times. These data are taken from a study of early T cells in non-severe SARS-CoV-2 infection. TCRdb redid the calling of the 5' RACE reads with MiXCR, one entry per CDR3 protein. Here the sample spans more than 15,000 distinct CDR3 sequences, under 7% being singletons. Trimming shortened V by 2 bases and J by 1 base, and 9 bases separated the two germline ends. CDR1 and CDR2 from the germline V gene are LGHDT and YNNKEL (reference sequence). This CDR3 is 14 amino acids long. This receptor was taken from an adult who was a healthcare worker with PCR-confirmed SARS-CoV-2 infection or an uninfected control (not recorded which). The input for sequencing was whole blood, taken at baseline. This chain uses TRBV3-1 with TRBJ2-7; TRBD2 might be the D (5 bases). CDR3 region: CASSQSGWSYEQYF. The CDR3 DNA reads TGTGCCAGCAGCCAAAGCGGATGGTCCTACGAGCAGTACTTC.